The next 12 T cell receptor beta chains were all read from a single sample in a study of blood T cell repertoires in COVID-19. Sequencing used immunoSEQ multiplex PCR; TCRdb keeps in-frame clones, though not all of them. The sample consists of nearly 40,000 clones, 80% to 90% of them appearing once. The material sequenced was peripheral blood. The receptors derive from a woman between 70 and 85 years old with acute or convalescent COVID-19.

Only one count was recorded for this clone. This sequence joins TRBV7-2 and TRBJ1-1, with 7 bases lining up with TRBD1. CDR1 and CDR2 from the germline V gene are SGHTA and FQGNSA. The V gene end was trimmed by 5 bases and the J gene end by 3 bases; junction bases not matched to a gene: 9. This CDR3 comprises 15 residues. CDR3 in amino acids: CASSKQGKVYTEAFF. The CDR3 DNA reads as TGTGCCAGCAGCAAACAGGGGAAGGTGTACACTGAAGCTTTCTTT.

The V and J genes are TRBV7-2 and TRBJ1-3; 7 nucleotides align to TRBD1. The J segment lost 4 bases and the V segment lost 5 bases, leaving 2 bases of the junction unmatched. Germline lookup yields CDR1 SGHTA and CDR2 FQGNSA. The CDR3 totals 13 residues. The CDR3 spells CASSVQGGNTIYF. CDR3 DNA sequence: TGTGCCAGCAGCGTACAGGGGGGAAACACCATATATTTT.

V is TRBV13 and J is TRBJ2-5; D unclear. This CDR3 spans 12 amino acids. Trimming left V 4 bases short and J 10 bases short, with 13 bases between. Germline V gene lookup returns CDR1 PRHDT and CDR2 FYEKMQ (reference sequence). In DNA form, the CDR3 reads TGTGCCAGCAGCTCCCCCAAAGGAGACCAGTACTTC. It translates to CASSSPKGDQYF.

This chain links TRBV12-3 or TRBV12-4 with TRBJ1-2; D perhaps matches TRBD1 (5 bases). Trimming removed 5 bases from V and 8 bases from J, with 9 bases in between. The CDR3 is 11 amino acids. The CDR3 loop reads CASSSGGGYTF. The CDR3 coding sequence is TGTGCCAGCAGTAGCGGGGGAGGCTACACCTTC.

The chain uses TRBV19 and TRBJ1-5, with 7 bases that match TRBD1. CDR3 size: 14 residues. CDR1 and CDR2 (germline): LNHDA, SQIVND (reference sequence). After removal of 5 bases from V and 2 bases from J, the junction contained 3 bases not matched to a gene. CDR3 nucleotides: TGTGCCAGTAGTGCAGGGGGAGGCAATCAGCCCCAGCATTTT. Translated, it gives CASSAGGGNQPQHF.

This chain joins TRBV7-9 and TRBJ1-2, with 8 bases identical to TRBD1. The junction had 7 bases not matched to a gene; V was cut back by 5 bases and J by 8 bases. The germline V gene has CDR1 SEHNR and CDR2 FQNEAQ (reference sequence). The CDR3 has 13 residues. The CDR3 DNA sequence: TGTGCCAGCAGCCCAGGGACAGGCCCCGGCTACACCTTC. It specifies CASSPGTGPGYTF.

The chain employs TRBV27 and TRBJ2-3; 12 bases agree with TRBD2. V shed 5 bases and J 2 bases; nucleotides not matched to a gene: 11. CDR1 and CDR2 (germline): MNHEY, SMNVEV (reference sequence). This CDR3 spans 18 amino acids. Here the CDR3 reads CASSPPPGLAGSTDTQYF. In DNA, the CDR3 is TGTGCCAGCAGTCCTCCTCCGGGACTAGCGGGCTCCACAGATACGCAGTATTTT.

This clone was recorded once. The V call is TRBV27, the J call TRBJ2-7; D is perhaps TRBD1 (6 bases). V shed 4 bases and J shed 7 bases, with 17 bases lying between them. CDR3 length: 14 residues. Germline V gene lookup returns CDR1 MNHEY and CDR2 SMNVEV (reference sequence). The CDR3: CASSSIGGVSEQYV. The CDR3 nucleotides are TGTGCCAGCAGTTCGATAGGGGGAGTTTCTGAGCAGTACGTC.

The CDR3 coding sequence is TGTGCCAGCAGCTTCCTACTAGCGGAGGACACAGATACGCAGTATTTT. Amino acid sequence: CASSFLLAEDTDTQYF. The chain uses TRBV7-3 and TRBJ2-3, with 8 bases that match TRBD2. V dropped 3 bases and J dropped 2; count of bases not matched to a gene: 7. This CDR3 contains 16 residues. The germline V gene encodes CDR1 SGHTA and CDR2 FQGTGA.

This clone was picked up a small number of times. V gene TRBV11-3 combines with J gene TRBJ1-1; 8 bases line up with TRBD1. Germline values: CDR1 SGHNT, CDR2 YENEEA. Losses at the gene ends were 5 bases for V and 7 bases for J; bases not matched to a gene: 12. The CDR3 extends over 15 amino acids. The CDR3 DNA reads as TGTGCCAGCAGCGCGAGGACAGGGATCGGTGATGAAGCTTTCTTT. Its protein is CASSARTGIGDEAFF.

The gene calls are TRBV27 and TRBJ1-1; a weak D match, TRBD1 (5 bases). Germline V gene lookup returns CDR1 MNHEY and CDR2 SMNVEV (reference sequence). The V gene lost 1 base and the J gene lost 0 bases, with 9 bases spanning the gap. The CDR3 totals 15 residues. The CDR3 sequence is CASSLLTAMNTEAFF. The CDR3 region has the DNA TGTGCCAGCAGTTTATTGACAGCTATGAACACTGAAGCTTTCTTT.

The chain joins TRBV23-1 to TRBJ1-4; D possibly corresponds to TRBD1 (5 bases). TRBV23-1 is labeled an ORF, and its function is uncertain. The CDR3 totals 15 residues. Trimming removed 4 bases at V and 8 bases at J, with 17 bases between. CDR3 DNA sequence: TGCGCCAGCAGTCTACCCGGGACTGGAGGAGAAAAACTGTTTTTT. Its translation is CASSLPGTGGEKLFF.